The source of this T cell receptor beta chain is a study of T cells in Graves' hyperthyroidism and ophthalmopathy. Study background: Pretreatment peripheral blood was obtained at initial diagnosis.

Germline CDR1 reads SGHTA; CDR2 reads FQGTGA. The CDR3 runs to 13 residues. Trimming left V 6 bases short and J 2 bases short, with 11 bases between. As regards this clonotype: Antigen: not known.

Whole-study findings and limits: Ophthalmopathy, as predicted by the model, came a median 6.5 months after the prediction.

TCR beta CDR3 regions were amplified from RNA. First-round RT-PCR of the TCR CDR3 relied on the HTBI primer set. TCRdb recomputed calls from the multiplex PCR reads with MiXCR, one row per CDR3 protein. The data contain roughly 800,000 distinct CDR3 sequences, roughly 40% of them seen just once; the ten biggest clones take up approximately 8.7%. Stable hyperthyroidism: no ophthalmopathy progression over 18 months of follow-up. This sequence joins TRBV7-3 and TRBJ2-7; D might be TRBD1 or TRBD2, each matching 5 bases. The sequenced sample consisted of blood. This TCR was sampled from a man between 18 and 29 years old with Graves' hyperthyroidism. The CDR3 DNA reads TGTGCCAGCAGGTCGGGACCCACCTACGAGCAGTACTTC. It is translated as CASRSGPTYEQYF.